What follows are 32 T cell receptor beta chains derived from one specimen sequenced in a study of blood T cell repertoires in COVID-19. Profiled with immunoSEQ multiplex PCR; TCRdb holds only in-frame clones, not every one. The top ten hold approximately 15% of the sample, which has 150,000 to 200,000 clones, 65% to 85% seen once. Input material: peripheral blood. The receptors derive from a man in his 60s with active or convalescent COVID-19.

The CDR3 here is CASSFDPLAYSYEQYF. The CDR3 nucleotides are TGCGCCAGCAGCTTCGACCCCCTAGCGTATTCTTACGAGCAGTACTTC. The chain uses TRBV5-1 and TRBJ2-7, with D possibly matching TRBD2 (6 bases). The CDR3 is 16 residues long. The V and J ends lost 2 bases and 4 bases respectively, with 19 bases between them. Germline V gene lookup returns CDR1 SGHRS and CDR2 YFSETQ.

This rearrangement joins TRBV6-1 to TRBJ1-2; D unclear. Germline values: CDR1 MNHNS, CDR2 SASEGT. The V end lost 2 bases, the J end lost 0 bases, and 10 bases lay between the germline ends. The CDR3 totals 15 residues. DNA of the CDR3: TGTGCCAGCAGTGAAAACACAGCTCCTAACTATGGCTACACCTTC. Amino acids: CASSENTAPNYGYTF.

The V and J genes are TRBV29-1 and TRBJ2-1, with a weak D call TRBD2 (5 bases). V gave up 6 bases and J gave up 12 bases, with 21 bases separating them. The CDR3 extends over 13 amino acids. CDR1 and CDR2 (germline): SQVTM, ANQGSEA. The CDR3 DNA follows: TGCAGCGTCAAGAGGTTATCGGGGTCACTGCAGTTCTTC. The encoded protein is CSVKRLSGSLQFF.

In its sample, this clone was seen once. This chain links TRBV7-2 with TRBJ2-3; 9 positions match TRBD2. This CDR3 has 17 residues. Germline V gene data show CDR1 as SGHTA and CDR2 as FQGNSA. The V segment lost 5 bases and the J segment 0 bases; nucleotides outside the gene matches: 9. For the CDR3, the DNA is TGTGCCAGCAGCACGGCGGGGGGGAGGGCTAGCACAGATACGCAGTATTTT. As protein: CASSTAGGRASTDTQYF.

The rearrangement uses TRBV14 and TRBJ1-1; the D gene is possibly TRBD1 (6 bases). Trimming removed 0 bases at V and 8 bases at J, with 19 bases between. The V gene's germline CDR1 is SGHDN and CDR2 FVKESK. CDR3 length: 16 amino acids. This CDR3 reads CASSQDGGRGRTEAFF. CDR3 sequence (DNA): TGTGCCAGCAGCCAAGATGGGGGCAGGGGACGAACCGAAGCTTTCTTT.

V usage is TRBV11-3 and J usage is TRBJ1-1; TRBD1 is a possible D gene (5 bases). V was pared by 1 base and J by 3 bases, with 12 bases between. The germline V gene has CDR1 SGHNT and CDR2 YENEEA. The CDR3 totals 15 residues. The CDR3 protein is CASSLGSGGDTEAFF. The DNA for the CDR3 is TGTGCCAGCAGCTTAGGCTCCGGGGGGGACACTGAAGCTTTCTTT.

The sample holds one count of this clone. For the CDR3, the DNA is TGTGCCAGCACCGAGGAGGGGGAAGCTTTCTTT. Encoded protein: CASTEEGEAFF. The V and J genes are TRBV11-2 and TRBJ1-1, with D maybe TRBD1 (5 bases). Trimming pared 7 bases from V and 8 bases from J, leaving 11 bases between. The CDR3 runs 11 residues. Germline CDR1 and CDR2: SGHAT and FQNNGV.

This clone was counted between two and nine times. The chain uses TRBV5-1 and TRBJ2-5; D might be TRBD2 (6 bases). The CDR3 runs 14 residues. The V end lost 0 bases, the J end lost 3 bases, and 9 bases lay between the germline ends. Germline V gives CDR1 SGHRS, CDR2 YFSETQ. CDR3 loop: CASSLAREKETQYF. The DNA of the CDR3 is TGCGCCAGCAGCTTGGCCCGGGAGAAAGAGACCCAGTACTTC.

The chain recombines TRBV28 with TRBJ2-2; the match to TRBD1 covers 8 bases. CDR1 MDHEN and CDR2 SYDVKM come from the germline V gene. There are 16 residues in the CDR3. V lost 2 bases, J lost 7 bases, and 9 bases stayed unmatched. CDR3: CASSLLRQGRGGELFF. The CDR3 DNA sequence: TGTGCCAGCAGTTTACTTAGACAGGGGCGTGGCGGGGAGCTGTTTTTT.

A single count supports this clone. The chain employs TRBV28 and TRBJ1-2; TRBD1 matches at 9 bases. With 6 bases clipped from V and 2 bases from J, the junction kept 13 bases outside the gene matches. Germline CDR1 reads MDHEN; CDR2 reads SYDVKM. This CDR3 spans 17 amino acids. The CDR3 nucleotides are TGTGCCAGCAGCGGCCTCCGGGACAGGGCGAGAAACTATGGCTACACCTTC. Its protein is CASSGLRDRARNYGYTF.

This clone was seen a handful of times. Other DNA sequences in the sample encode the same CDR3. V usage is TRBV28 and J usage is TRBJ1-5; 10 bases line up with TRBD1. Trimming took 6 bases from V and 4 from J; bases not matched to a gene: 6. The CDR3 has 15 amino acids. Germline-derived CDR1 and CDR2 are MDHEN and SYDVKM. CDR3: CASSRWTGGNQPQHF. CDR3 nucleotide sequence: TGTGCCAGCAGCCGATGGACAGGGGGAAATCAGCCCCAGCATTTT.

The chain couples TRBV15 to TRBJ2-5; 8 nucleotides agree with TRBD1. CDR3 length equals 16 residues. CDR1 and CDR2 from the germline V gene are LNHNV and YYDKDF (reference sequence). Losses at the gene ends were 8 bases for V and 1 base for J; bases not matched to a gene: 12. The CDR3 nucleotides read TGTGCCACCCTGGGCGAGACAGGGGCGGGCCAAGAGACCCAGTACTTC. Translation: CATLGETGAGQETQYF.

The genes are TRBV24-1 and TRBJ2-2; D possibly corresponds to TRBD2 (5 bases). This CDR3 is 16 amino acids long. Germline lookup yields CDR1 KGHDR and CDR2 SFDVKD. Trimming removed 1 base at V and 1 base at J, with 9 bases between. The CDR3 sequence is CATSDFWTGNTGELFF. CDR3 in DNA: TGTGCCACCAGTGATTTTTGGACTGGGAACACCGGGGAGCTGTTTTTT.

This sequence joins TRBV11-2 and TRBJ2-5; the match to TRBD2 covers 11 bases. V shed 3 bases and J 1 base; nucleotides not matched to a gene: 4. Germline V gene lookup returns CDR1 SGHAT and CDR2 FQNNGV. The CDR3 is 16 residues long. The CDR3 is CASSFLAGGIQETQYF. DNA of the CDR3: TGTGCCAGCAGCTTTCTAGCGGGAGGTATCCAAGAGACCCAGTACTTC.

This rearrangement joins TRBV5-1 to TRBJ1-5; D gene ambiguous. This CDR3 spans 15 amino acids. CDR1 is SGHRS and CDR2 is YFSETQ in the germline V gene. V was shortened by 0 bases and J by 5 bases, with 12 bases between the two germline ends. CDR3 coding DNA: TGCGCCAGCAGCTTGGAACCTACTACGGATCAGCCCCAGCATTTT. This codes for CASSLEPTTDQPQHF. Supplemented by reference TRBV5-1 and TRBJ1-5, the full variable domain reads KAGVTQTPRYLIKTRGQQVTLSCSPISGHRSVSWYQQTPGQGLQFLFEYFSETQRNKGNFPGRFSGRQFSNSRSEMNVSTLELGDSALYLCASSLEPTTDQPQHFGDGTRLSIL.

In DNA form, the CDR3 reads TGTGCCAGCAGTGATCCGGGGGGAGGGAAGACCCAGTACTTC. Encoded protein: CASSDPGGGKTQYF. This chain links TRBV28 with TRBJ2-5, with 7 bases fitting TRBD2. Germline loops: CDR1 MDHEN, CDR2 SYDVKM. CDR3 length equals 14 residues. V was pared by 5 bases and J by 6 bases, with 9 bases of the junction left unmatched. The full variable domain, in which reference TRBV28 and TRBJ2-5 provide the parts outside the CDR3, is DVKVTQSSRYLVKRTGEKVFLECVQDMDHENMFWYRQDPGLGLRLIYFSYDVKMKEKGDIPEGYSVSREKKERFSLILESASTNQTSMYLCASSDPGGGKTQYFGPGTRLLVL.

V gene TRBV11-2 combines with J gene TRBJ2-2; 16 bases are a match to TRBD2. Germline CDR1 and CDR2: SGHAT and FQNNGV. The CDR3 is 17 amino acids. The junction had 9 bases not matched to a gene; V was cut back by 6 bases and J by 8 bases. CDR3 sequence reads: CASSQGLAGGPAGELFF. Here the CDR3 DNA reads TGTGCCAGCAGTCAGGGACTAGCGGGAGGGCCTGCAGGGGAGCTGTTTTTT.

This chain connects TRBV9 to TRBJ2-7; 11 positions match TRBD2. V lost 3 bases and J lost 6; bases outside the gene matches: 5. The CDR3 consists of 14 residues. Germline V lookup: CDR1 SGDLS, CDR2 YYNGEE. The CDR3 protein is CASSATSGKAEQYF. CDR3 DNA: TGTGCCAGCAGCGCGACTAGCGGGAAGGCCGAGCAGTACTTC. The full variable domain, rest sourced from reference TRBV9 and TRBJ2-7, is DSGVTQTPKHLITATGQRVTLRCSPRSGDLSVYWYQQSLDQGLQFLIQYYNGEERAKGNILERFSAQQFPDLHSELNLSSLELGDSALYFCASSATSGKAEQYFGPGTRLTVT.

This clone has a handful of counts. This sequence joins TRBV7-9 and TRBJ1-4, with 7 positions matching TRBD1. Germline lookup yields CDR1 SEHNR and CDR2 FQNEAQ (reference sequence). V gave up 4 bases and J gave up 8 bases; unmatched junction bases: 13. The CDR3 runs 16 residues. CDR3 DNA sequence: TGTGCCAGCAGCTACGCCAGGGGGACATATAGGGAAAAACTGTTTTTT. Translated: CASSYARGTYREKLFF.

The V call is TRBV4-2, the J call TRBJ2-5; TRBD1 matches 8 bases. The V gene end was trimmed by 1 base and the J gene end by 5 bases; junction bases not matched to a gene: 6. CDR1 is LGHNA, CDR2 YNFKEQ, per germline. This CDR3 is 15 amino acids long. The CDR3 DNA reads TGTGCCAGCAGCCAAGTAATTCAGGGGGCTGAGACCCAGTACTTC. Translation gives CASSQVIQGAETQYF.

This sequence joins TRBV20-1 and TRBJ1-5; D is perhaps TRBD1 (6 bases). Per germline, CDR1 DFQATT and CDR2 SNEGSKA (reference sequence). This CDR3 has 15 residues. Trimming took off 3 bases at V and 5 bases at J, with 17 bases between the two ends. CDR3 in amino acids: CSASDRGGAHQPQHF. For the CDR3, the DNA is TGCAGTGCTAGTGATAGGGGGGGCGCCCATCAGCCCCAGCATTTT.

V usage is TRBV7-3 and J usage is TRBJ2-7; TRBD2 matches 13 bases. The CDR3 is 14 residues long. V was pared by 5 bases and J by 5 bases, with 3 bases of the junction left unmatched. CDR1 and CDR2 (germline): SGHTA, FQGTGA. Here the CDR3 reads CASSPGLAGDEQYF. DNA for the CDR3: TGTGCCAGCAGCCCAGGACTAGCGGGAGACGAGCAGTACTTC. Looking up the rest from reference TRBV7-3 and TRBJ2-7 gives the full variable domain: GAGVSQTPSNKVTEKGKYVELRCDPISGHTALYWYRQSLGQGPEFLIYFQGTGAADDSGLPNDRFFAVRPEGSVSTLKIQRTERGDSAVYLCASSPGLAGDEQYFGPGTRLTVT.

This sequence joins TRBV7-3 and TRBJ2-3, with D possibly TRBD2 on 6 matching bases. Trimming shortened V by 5 bases and J by 0 bases, and 12 bases separated the two germline ends. Germline V gene data show CDR1 as SGHTA and CDR2 as FQGTGA. The CDR3 runs 15 residues. This CDR3 reads CASSPEGTSTDTQYF. The CDR3 DNA reads TGTGCCAGCAGCCCCGAGGGGACTAGCACAGATACGCAGTATTTT.

This chain joins TRBV6-2 or TRBV6-3 and TRBJ2-1; 7 bases align to TRBD2. Losses at the gene ends were 1 base for V and 0 bases for J; bases not matched to a gene: 3. Germline V CDR1 and CDR2: MNHEY, SVGEGT. There are 16 residues in the CDR3. The DNA for the CDR3 is TGTGCCAGCAGTTACTTGGGGGACTACTCCTACAATGAGCAGTTCTTC. Residues: CASSYLGDYSYNEQFF.

The CDR3, as DNA: TGTGCCAGTAGTATGAGGGAAGGGGGCGCGGGGAAAAACATTCAGTACTTC. Protein: CASSMREGGAGKNIQYF. This chain uses TRBV19 with TRBJ2-4; TRBD1 might be the D (7 bases). This CDR3 has 17 residues. Germline V gene lookup returns CDR1 LNHDA and CDR2 SQIVND (reference sequence). Trimming left V 3 bases short and J 4 bases short, with 19 bases between.

This sequence joins TRBV9 and TRBJ2-5; 9 nucleotides agree with TRBD2. Trimming cost V 3 bases and J 5 bases; bases outside gene matches: 14. Germline CDR1 and CDR2: SGDLS and YYNGEE. The CDR3 sequence is 17 residues long. The DNA of the CDR3 is TGTGCCAGCAGCGGACCCCCTAGCGGGGACCCTGCCGAGACCCAGTACTTC. This gives the protein CASSGPPSGDPAETQYF.

The rearrangement joins TRBV7-3 to TRBJ2-7; 9 bases line up with TRBD1. CDR3 length: 14 amino acids. J was trimmed by 2 bases and V by 5 bases; bases with no gene match: 4. Germline lookup yields CDR1 SGHTA and CDR2 FQGTGA. CDR3 amino acids: CASSPDRGPYEQYF. The CDR3 coding sequence is TGTGCCAGCAGCCCGGACAGGGGACCCTACGAGCAGTACTTC.

This clone occurred once. J is TRBJ2-3 and V is TRBV6-2 or TRBV6-3, with 7 bases identical to TRBD2. CDR1 MNHEY and CDR2 SVGEGT come from the germline V gene. The CDR3 is 16 residues long. Trimming removed 3 bases from V and 1 base from J; junction bases left unmatched: 7. The CDR3 DNA follows: TGTGCCAGCAGTTATAGAAGCGGGGCCCGCACAGATACGCAGTATTTT. This sequence encodes CASSYRSGARTDTQYF.

This rearrangement joins TRBV6-5 to TRBJ2-7; D call uncertain. Germline values: CDR1 MNHEY, CDR2 SVGAGI. This CDR3 spans 13 amino acids. Trimming cost V 6 bases and J 0 bases, with 9 bases left between them. CDR3 region: CASRRQASYEQYF. For the CDR3, the DNA is TGTGCCAGCAGGAGACAAGCCTCCTACGAGCAGTACTTC.

The chain links TRBV29-1 to TRBJ1-2; the D gene is possibly TRBD1 (6 bases). Germline V gives CDR1 SQVTM, CDR2 ANQGSEA. The CDR3 is 13 residues long. Between the trimmed V and J ends, which lost 6 bases and 6 bases, there was a span of 17 bases. The CDR3 sequence: CSVPRGAGNGYTF. CDR3 nucleotides: TGCAGCGTCCCCCGGGGGGCAGGGAATGGCTACACCTTC. Filled out from reference TRBV29-1 and TRBJ1-2, the complete variable domain reads SAVISQKPSRDICQRGTSLTIQCQVDSQVTMMFWYRQQPGQSLTLIATANQGSEATYESGFVIDKFPISRPNLTFSTLTVSNMSPEDSSIYLCSVPRGAGNGYTFGSGTRLTVV.

The rearrangement uses TRBV18 and TRBJ2-7; D might be TRBD1 (5 bases). There are 15 residues in the CDR3. Between the trimmed V and J ends, which lost 1 base and 6 bases, there was a span of 16 bases. From germline, CDR1 is KGHSH and CDR2 LQKENI. The CDR3 DNA is TGTGCCAGCTCACCACAACTGGGGCCCCAGGGCGAGCAGTACTTC. Amino acids: CASSPQLGPQGEQYF.

The rearrangement joins TRBV7-3 to TRBJ2-3; TRBD1 might be the D (5 bases). This CDR3 comprises 16 residues. Deletions cut 5 bases from V and 1 base from J, with 16 bases between. Germline V gene sequence: CDR1 SGHTA, CDR2 FQGTGA. Here the CDR3 reads CASSQKPDTGTDTQYF. In DNA form, the CDR3 reads TGTGCCAGCAGCCAGAAGCCGGACACAGGCACAGATACGCAGTATTTT.